This T cell receptor (beta chain) was captured in a study of cytomegalovirus exposure and HLA in healthy donors. Study overall: Unique TCRs numbering around 80 million, obtained from HLA-typed donors, made up an early data release.

Study results and limitations: Most TCR sequences were seen very rarely across donors, but some public TCRs occurred in many.

This clone was seen only once. The antigen is not known. Primers: 60 Vbeta forward and 13 Jbeta reverse. Profiled with immunoSEQ multiplex PCR; TCRdb holds only in-frame clones, not every one. This sample yields approximately 190,000 clones, of which 81% are seen a single time; 3.8% belongs to the top ten. Trimming cost V 5 bases and J 7 bases, with 12 bases left between them. The germline V gene has CDR1 MNHEY and CDR2 SMNVEV (reference sequence). This CDR3 spans 14 amino acids. The chain has TRBV27 and TRBJ1-6; D is perhaps TRBD1 (5 bases). The TCR was taken from a man between 50 and 59 years old in good health and CMV-seronegative. Material for sequencing was PBMCs. CDR3 DNA sequence: TGTGCCAGCAGTATCGCAGGGCGAAATTCACCCCTCCACTTT. It codes for CASSIAGRNSPLHF.